The 11 T cell receptor beta chains below all came from one sample that was sequenced in a study of T cell responses to AZD1222 COVID-19 vaccine. Clones were sequenced by immunoSEQ multiplex PCR, and TCRdb holds only the in-frame ones, with some missing. The sample lists 95,000 to 110,000 clones, about 90% seen once, with roughly 9% in the top ten. The sequencing used peripheral blood, collected 28 days after the second AZD1222 dose. The receptor source for this set is an adult who received the AZD1222 COVID-19 vaccine.

The chain joins TRBV4-1 to TRBJ1-1; D unclear. The CDR3 covers 14 residues. CDR1 and CDR2 from the germline V gene are MGHRA and YSYEKL. With 4 bases removed from V and 5 bases from J, the gap between germline ends came to 14 bases. The CDR3 region is CASSPETLSTEAFF. The CDR3 coding sequence is TGCGCCAGCAGCCCCGAAACATTGAGTACTGAAGCTTTCTTT.

This chain links TRBV10-2 with TRBJ1-4; D call uncertain. Per germline, CDR1 WSHSY and CDR2 SAAADI. This CDR3 is built from 13 residues. Trimming took 3 bases from V and 11 from J, leaving 13 bases between them. The chain's CDR3 is CASSETPLAKLFF. CDR3 nucleotides: TGCGCCAGCAGTGAAACCCCTCTAGCGAAACTGTTTTTT.

The V and J genes are TRBV7-2 and TRBJ1-2, with TRBD1 as a possible D gene (6 bases). The germline gives CDR1 SGHTA, CDR2 FQGNSA. Trimming pared 5 bases from V and 4 bases from J, leaving 11 bases between. This CDR3 contains 13 residues. CDR3 loop: CASSPRDTYGYTF. The CDR3 coding sequence is TGTGCCAGCAGCCCCCGGGACACCTATGGCTACACCTTC.

V usage is TRBV6-5 and J usage is TRBJ1-5; the D is unclear. Germline V gives CDR1 MNHEY, CDR2 SVGAGI. Trimming removed 5 bases from V and 6 bases from J, with 14 bases in between. This CDR3 spans 14 amino acids. CDR3 loop: CASSSEGITQPQHF. In DNA, the CDR3 is TGTGCCAGCAGTAGCGAAGGGATTACTCAGCCCCAGCATTTT.

The chain carries TRBV7-2 and TRBJ2-2, with D uncertain. CDR3 length equals 14 residues. The V gene lost 3 bases and the J gene lost 3 bases, with 8 bases spanning the gap. Per the germline V gene, CDR1 is SGHTA and CDR2 is FQGNSA. CDR3 sequence: CASSLGGDTGELFF. For the CDR3, the DNA is TGTGCCAGCAGCTTGGGCGGAGACACCGGGGAGCTGTTTTTT.

The chain employs TRBV29-1 and TRBJ1-4; the D gene is possibly TRBD1 (5 bases). Germline V gene lookup returns CDR1 SQVTM and CDR2 ANQGSEA. The CDR3 consists of 16 residues. V lost 1 base and J lost 8, with 20 bases in between. CDR3 nucleotides: TGCAGCGTTGAAGGGGGTAGTTTTGAAGGGGTGGAAAAACTGTTTTTT. Residues: CSVEGGSFEGVEKLFF.

In DNA, the CDR3 is TGCAGCGTTGAACATGCCGGGACACGTGGCTACGAGCAGTACTTC. Its protein product is CSVEHAGTRGYEQYF. The V call is TRBV29-1, the J call TRBJ2-7; tentatively, D is TRBD1 (6 bases). The CDR3 is made up of 15 amino acids. Germline V gene sequence: CDR1 SQVTM, CDR2 ANQGSEA. The V end was cut by 2 bases, the J end by 3 bases, with 17 bases between.

As concerns this clone: Within the sample, other DNA sequences also encode this same CDR3. The chain has TRBV4-1 and TRBJ2-2; D is ambiguous. V gave up 1 base and J gave up 8 bases, with 2 bases separating them. Germline loops: CDR1 MGHRA, CDR2 YSYEKL. CDR3 length: 11 residues. The CDR3 region is CASSQAGELFF. The DNA for the CDR3 is TGCGCCAGCAGCCAAGCGGGGGAGCTGTTTTTT.

The chain has TRBV7-2 and TRBJ2-5; D perhaps matches TRBD2 (5 bases). The ends were cut back, 5 bases at V and 0 bases at J, with 10 bases in the middle. Germline-derived CDR1 and CDR2 are SGHTA and FQGNSA. The CDR3 sequence is 14 residues long. CDR3 bases: TGTGCCAGCAGCCCCCCGGGGTACCAAGAGACCCAGTACTTC. This codes for CASSPPGYQETQYF.

The chain recombines TRBV7-9 with TRBJ2-5; tentative D call: TRBD2 (5 bases). Germline V gene lookup returns CDR1 SEHNR and CDR2 FQNEAQ (reference sequence). The V and J ends lost 5 bases and 1 base respectively, with 17 bases between them. The length of the CDR3 is 16 residues. CDR3 coding DNA: TGTGCCAGCAGCCTAACCCGGGGAAGGTTCCAAGAGACCCAGTACTTC. It translates to CASSLTRGRFQETQYF.

This sequence joins TRBV5-1 and TRBJ2-5; 12 bases match TRBD2. The CDR3 is 18 residues long. After removal of 4 bases from V and 1 base from J, the junction contained 11 bases not matched to a gene. CDR1 SGHRS and CDR2 YFSETQ come from the germline V gene. The CDR3 nucleotides are TGCGCCAGCAGCGGGGATAACAGGACTAGCGGGGCCCAAGAGACCCAGTACTTC. This encodes CASSGDNRTSGAQETQYF.